This T cell receptor (beta chain) was sequenced during a study of T cell repertoires in cytomegalovirus infection. In the study overall: Public TCR beta signatures indicated both CMV infection and matching HLA type. Study observations and caveats: Across the ex vivo response, the dominant clonotypes were HLA-C-restricted CMV-specific TCR beta clonotypes.

This clonotype was recorded many times. Its specificity is unknown. TCRdb re-called the reads through MiXCR, storing one row per CDR3 protein. The data contain about 160,000 distinct CDR3 sequences, about a fifth of them singletons. V shed 0 bases and J 0 bases; nucleotides not matched to a gene: 2. Germline values: CDR1 SGHVS, CDR2 FQNEAQ. This CDR3 contains 15 residues. This rearrangement joins TRBV7-8 to TRBJ2-7, with 7 bases lining up with TRBD1. Sequenced here: CD8+ T cells from cultured PBMCs, sampled from culture after CMV antigen stimulation. This sequence was found in a human donor in good health (CMV status not recorded). Some clones in this sample may be carry-over from other donors' samples. The CDR3 nucleotides are TGTGCCAGCAGCTTAGCACAGGGGCCCTCCTACGAGCAGTACTTC. It yields the protein CASSLAQGPSYEQYF.